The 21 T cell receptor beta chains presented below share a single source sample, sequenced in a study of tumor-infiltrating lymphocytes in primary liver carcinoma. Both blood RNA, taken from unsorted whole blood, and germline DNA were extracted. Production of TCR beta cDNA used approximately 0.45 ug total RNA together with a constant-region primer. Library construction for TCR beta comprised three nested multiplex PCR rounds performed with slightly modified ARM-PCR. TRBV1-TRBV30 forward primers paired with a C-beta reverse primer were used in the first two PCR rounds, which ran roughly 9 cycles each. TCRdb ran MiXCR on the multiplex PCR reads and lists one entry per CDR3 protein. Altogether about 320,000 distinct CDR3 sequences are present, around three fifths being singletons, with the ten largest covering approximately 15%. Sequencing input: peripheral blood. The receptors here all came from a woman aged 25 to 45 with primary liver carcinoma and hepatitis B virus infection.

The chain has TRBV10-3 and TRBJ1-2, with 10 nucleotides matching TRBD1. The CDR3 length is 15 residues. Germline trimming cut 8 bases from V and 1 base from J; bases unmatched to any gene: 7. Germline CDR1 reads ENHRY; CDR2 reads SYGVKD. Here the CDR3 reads CAIGDRGKNNYGYTF. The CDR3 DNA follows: TGTGCCATCGGGGACAGGGGAAAGAATAACTATGGCTACACCTTC.

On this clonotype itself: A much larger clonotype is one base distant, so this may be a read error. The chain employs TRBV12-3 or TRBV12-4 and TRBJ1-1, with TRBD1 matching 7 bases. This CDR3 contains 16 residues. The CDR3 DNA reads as TGTGCCAACAGTCCTCCCGGGACAGCCCTGAACACTGAAGCTTTCTTT. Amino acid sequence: CANSPPGTALNTEAFF.

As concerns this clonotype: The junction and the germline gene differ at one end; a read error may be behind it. The CDR3 spells CASSFTLQGGVHGTEAFF. CDR3 nucleotide sequence: TGTGCCAGCTCCTTTACTCTACAAGGAGGAGTTCACGGCACTGAAGCTTTCTTC. V usage is TRBV6-5 and J usage is TRBJ1-1, with D hard to call. The CDR3 length is 18 residues. Germline-derived CDR1 and CDR2 are MNHEY and SVGAGI.

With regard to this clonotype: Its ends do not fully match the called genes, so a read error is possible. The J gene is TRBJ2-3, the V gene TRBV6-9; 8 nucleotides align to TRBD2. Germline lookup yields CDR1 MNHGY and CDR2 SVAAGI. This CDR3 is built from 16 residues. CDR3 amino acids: CASTSLPGLGTGTQYF. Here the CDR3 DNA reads TGTGCCAGCACCTCACTTCCGGGACTAGGCACAGGTACGCAGTATTTT.

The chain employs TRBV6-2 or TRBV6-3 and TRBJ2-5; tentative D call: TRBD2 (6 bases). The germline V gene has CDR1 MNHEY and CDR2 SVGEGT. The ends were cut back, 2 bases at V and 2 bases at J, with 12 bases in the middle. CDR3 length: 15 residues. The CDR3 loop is CASSYGGGIQETQYF. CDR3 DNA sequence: TGTGCCAGCAGTTACGGAGGCGGGATACAAGAGACCCAGTACTTC.

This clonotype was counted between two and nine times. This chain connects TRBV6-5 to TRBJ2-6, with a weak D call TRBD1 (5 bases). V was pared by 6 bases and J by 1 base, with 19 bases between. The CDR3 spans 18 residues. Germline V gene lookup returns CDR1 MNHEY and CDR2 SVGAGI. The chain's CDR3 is CASSSPAGSVSGANVLTF. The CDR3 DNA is TGTGCCAGCAGCTCGCCGGCAGGGTCGGTTTCTGGGGCCAACGTCCTGACTTTC.

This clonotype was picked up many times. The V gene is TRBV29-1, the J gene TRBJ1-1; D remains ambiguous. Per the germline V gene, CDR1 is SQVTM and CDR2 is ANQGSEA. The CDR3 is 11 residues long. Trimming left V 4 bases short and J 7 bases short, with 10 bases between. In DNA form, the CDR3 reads TGCAGCGTTGGGGCGAGGAATGAAGCTTTCTTT. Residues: CSVGARNEAFF.

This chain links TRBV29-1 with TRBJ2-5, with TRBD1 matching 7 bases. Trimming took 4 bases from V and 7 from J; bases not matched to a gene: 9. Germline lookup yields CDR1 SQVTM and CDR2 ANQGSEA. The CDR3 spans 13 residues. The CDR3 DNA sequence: TGCAGCGTTGCAAAGGGGGCTGGAAGGACCCAGTACTTC. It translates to CSVAKGAGRTQYF.

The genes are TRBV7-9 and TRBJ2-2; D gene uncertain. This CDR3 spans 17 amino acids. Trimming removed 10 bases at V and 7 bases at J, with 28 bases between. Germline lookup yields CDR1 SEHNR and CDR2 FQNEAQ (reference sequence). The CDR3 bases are TGTGCCACCATGTGGATAGTCCTACTATCTGGGCTCGGGGAGCTGTTTTTT. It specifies CATMWIVLLSGLGELFF.

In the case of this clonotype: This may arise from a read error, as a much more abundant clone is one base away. This CDR3 is CSVDREMTEAFF. DNA of the CDR3: TGCAGCGTTGACAGAGAGATGACTGAAGCTTTCTTT. The rearrangement links TRBV29-1 to TRBJ1-1, with no clear D. This CDR3 has 12 amino acids. The V end lost 3 bases, the J end lost 5 bases, and 10 bases lay between the germline ends. In germline, CDR1 is SQVTM, CDR2 ANQGSEA. Filled out from reference TRBV29-1 and TRBJ1-1, the complete variable domain reads SAVISQKPSRDICQRGTSLTIQCQVDSQVTMMFWYRQQPGQSLTLIATANQGSEATYESGFVIDKFPISRPNLTFSTLTVSNMSPEDSSIYLCSVDREMTEAFFGQGTRLTVV.

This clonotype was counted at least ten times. DNA of the CDR3: TGTGCCAGCAGCTCTAGGACAGGGGGGAACTTTGCTGGGGCCAACGTCCTGACTTTC. Its protein product is CASSSRTGGNFAGANVLTF. The V call is TRBV11-3, the J call TRBJ2-6; TRBD1 aligns across 10 bases. V was pared by 4 bases and J by 2 bases, with 11 bases of the junction left unmatched. The germline V gene has CDR1 SGHNT and CDR2 YENEEA. CDR3 size: 19 residues.

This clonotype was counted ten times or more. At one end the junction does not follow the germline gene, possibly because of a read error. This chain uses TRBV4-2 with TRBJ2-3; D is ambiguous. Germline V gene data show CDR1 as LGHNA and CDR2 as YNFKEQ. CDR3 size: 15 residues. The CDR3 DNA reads TGTGCCAGCATCCAAGGTTCTGGCCTGACAGATACGCAGTATTTT. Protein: CASIQGSGLTDTQYF.

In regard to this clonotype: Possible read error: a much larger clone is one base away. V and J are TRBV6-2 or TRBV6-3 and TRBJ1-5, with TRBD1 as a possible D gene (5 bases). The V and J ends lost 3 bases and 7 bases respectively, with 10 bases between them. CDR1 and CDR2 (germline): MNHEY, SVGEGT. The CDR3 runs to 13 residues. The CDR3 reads CASSYTGVQPQHF. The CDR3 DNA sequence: TGTGCCAGCAGTTATACGGGGGTCCAGCCCCAGCATTTT.

CDR3 in amino acids: CASSHSLRAAETQYF. In DNA, the CDR3 is TGTGCCAGCAGCCACTCACTGCGGGCGGCTGAGACCCAGTACTTC. The chain has TRBV11-2 and TRBJ2-5; tentative D call: TRBD2 (5 bases). V lost 5 bases and J lost 5, with 18 bases in between. Germline CDR1 reads SGHAT; CDR2 reads FQNNGV. CDR3 length: 15 amino acids.

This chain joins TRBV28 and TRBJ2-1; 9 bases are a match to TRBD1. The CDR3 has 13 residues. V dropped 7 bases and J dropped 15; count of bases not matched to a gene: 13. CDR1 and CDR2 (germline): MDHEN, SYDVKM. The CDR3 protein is CASNPGQGLLWFF. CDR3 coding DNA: TGTGCCAGCAACCCGGGACAGGGATTACTTTGGTTCTTC.

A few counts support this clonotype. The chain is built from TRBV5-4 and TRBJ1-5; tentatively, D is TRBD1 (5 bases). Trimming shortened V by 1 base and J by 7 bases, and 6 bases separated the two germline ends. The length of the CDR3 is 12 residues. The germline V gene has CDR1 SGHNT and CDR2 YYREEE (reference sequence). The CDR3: CASSLWDQPQHF. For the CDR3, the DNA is TGTGCCAGCAGCTTGTGGGACCAGCCCCAGCATTTT.

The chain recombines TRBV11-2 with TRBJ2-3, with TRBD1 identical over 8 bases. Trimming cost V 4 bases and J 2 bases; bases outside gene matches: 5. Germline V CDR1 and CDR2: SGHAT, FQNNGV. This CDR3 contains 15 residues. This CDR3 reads CASSSRTGPTDTQYF. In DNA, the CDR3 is TGTGCCAGCAGCTCCCGGACAGGGCCCACAGATACGCAGTATTTT.

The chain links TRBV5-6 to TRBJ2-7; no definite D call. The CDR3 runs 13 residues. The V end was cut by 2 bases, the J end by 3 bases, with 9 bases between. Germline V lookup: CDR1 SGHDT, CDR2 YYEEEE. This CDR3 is CASSLRRNYEQYF. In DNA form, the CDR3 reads TGTGCCAGCAGCTTACGCAGGAACTACGAGCAGTACTTC.

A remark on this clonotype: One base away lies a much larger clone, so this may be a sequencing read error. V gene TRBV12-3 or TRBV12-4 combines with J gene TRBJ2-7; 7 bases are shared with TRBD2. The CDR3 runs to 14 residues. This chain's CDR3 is CACSFLRERSEQYF. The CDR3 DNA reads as TGTGCCTGCAGTTTTCTGCGGGAGCGAAGCGAGCAGTACTTC.

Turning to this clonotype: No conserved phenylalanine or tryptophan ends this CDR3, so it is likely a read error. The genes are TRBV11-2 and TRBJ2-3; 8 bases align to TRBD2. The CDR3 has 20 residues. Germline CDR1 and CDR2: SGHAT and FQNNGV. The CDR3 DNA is TGTGCCAGCAACTTAGTTCCCGAATTAGCGGGACTTCGAAGCACAGATACGCAGTATCTT. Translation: CASNLVPELAGLRSTDTQYL.

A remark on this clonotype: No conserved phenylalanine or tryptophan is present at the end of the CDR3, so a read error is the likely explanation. CDR3 sequence: CASSSTTSGGPQETQYI. The DNA of the CDR3 is TGTGCCAGCAGCTCCACGACTAGCGGGGGGCCTCAAGAGACCCAGTACATC. The genes are TRBV11-3 and TRBJ2-5, with TRBD2 identical over 13 bases. CDR1 and CDR2 from the germline V gene are SGHNT and YENEEA. J was trimmed by 2 bases and V by 4 bases; bases with no gene match: 7. The CDR3 totals 17 residues.